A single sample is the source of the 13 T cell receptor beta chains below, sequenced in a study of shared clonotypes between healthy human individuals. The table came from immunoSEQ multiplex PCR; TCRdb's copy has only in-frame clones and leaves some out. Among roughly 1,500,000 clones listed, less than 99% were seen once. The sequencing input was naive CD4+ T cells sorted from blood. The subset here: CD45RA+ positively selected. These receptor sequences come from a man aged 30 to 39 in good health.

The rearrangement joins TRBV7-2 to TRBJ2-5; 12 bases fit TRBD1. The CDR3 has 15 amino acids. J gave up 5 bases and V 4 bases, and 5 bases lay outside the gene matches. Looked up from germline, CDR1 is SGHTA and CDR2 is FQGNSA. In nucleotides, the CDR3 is TGTGCCAGCAGCTCCCGGGACAGGGGGCGGGAGACCCAGTACTTC. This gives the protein CASSSRDRGRETQYF. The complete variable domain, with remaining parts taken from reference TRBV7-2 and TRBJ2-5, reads GAGVSQSPSNKVTEKGKDVELRCDPISGHTALYWYRQSLGQGLEFLIYFQGNSAPDKSGLPSDRFSAERTGGSVSTLTIQRTQQEDSAVYLCASSSRDRGRETQYFGPGTRLLVL.

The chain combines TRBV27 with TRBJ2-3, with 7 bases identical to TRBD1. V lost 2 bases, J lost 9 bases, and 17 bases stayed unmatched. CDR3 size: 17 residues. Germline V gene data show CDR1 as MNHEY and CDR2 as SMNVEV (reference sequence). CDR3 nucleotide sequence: TGTGCCAGCAGTTTAACGAGGCTAGCCCCCGCGACAGGGACGCAGTATTTT. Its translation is CASSLTRLAPATGTQYF.

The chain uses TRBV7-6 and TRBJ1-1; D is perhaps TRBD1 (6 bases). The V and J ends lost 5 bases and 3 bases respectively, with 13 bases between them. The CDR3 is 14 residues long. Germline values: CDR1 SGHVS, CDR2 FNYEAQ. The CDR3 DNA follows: TGTGCCAGCAGCCAAGTAGGGGGTCACACTGAAGCTTTCTTT. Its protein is CASSQVGGHTEAFF.

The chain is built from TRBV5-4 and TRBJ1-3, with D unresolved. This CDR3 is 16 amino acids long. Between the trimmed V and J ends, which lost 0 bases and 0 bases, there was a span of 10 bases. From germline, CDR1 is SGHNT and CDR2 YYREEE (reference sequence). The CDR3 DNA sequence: TGTGCCAGCAGCTTGGATCAGGCGAGCTCTGGAAACACCATATATTTT. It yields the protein CASSLDQASSGNTIYF.

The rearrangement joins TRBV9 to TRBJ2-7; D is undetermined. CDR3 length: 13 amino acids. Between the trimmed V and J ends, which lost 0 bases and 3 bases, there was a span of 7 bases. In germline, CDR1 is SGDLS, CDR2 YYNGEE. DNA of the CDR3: TGTGCCAGCAGCGTAGATAGTTACTACGAGCAGTACTTC. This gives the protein CASSVDSYYEQYF.

For the CDR3, the DNA is TGTGCCAGCAGCTTAGGGACAGGGTATGATGAAAAACTGTTTTTT. This encodes CASSLGTGYDEKLFF. The chain couples TRBV7-9 to TRBJ1-4; TRBD1 aligns across 8 bases. Germline CDR1 and CDR2: SEHNR and FQNEAQ (reference sequence). The CDR3 runs to 15 residues. V trimming: 1 base; J trimming: 6 bases; junction bases outside the gene matches: 4.

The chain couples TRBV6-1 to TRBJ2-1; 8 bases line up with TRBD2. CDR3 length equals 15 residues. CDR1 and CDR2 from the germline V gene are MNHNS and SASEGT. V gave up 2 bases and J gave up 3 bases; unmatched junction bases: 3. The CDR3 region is CASSELTSGYNEQFF. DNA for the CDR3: TGTGCCAGCAGTGAACTAACTAGCGGCTACAATGAGCAGTTCTTC.

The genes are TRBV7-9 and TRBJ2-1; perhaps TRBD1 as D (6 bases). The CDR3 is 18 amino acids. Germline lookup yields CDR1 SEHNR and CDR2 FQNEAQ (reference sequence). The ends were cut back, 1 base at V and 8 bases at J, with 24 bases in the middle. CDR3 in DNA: TGTGCCAGCAGCTTAGATCAGGGGTTCGGTGGTCGGGATGATGAGCAGTTCTTC. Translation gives CASSLDQGFGGRDDEQFF.

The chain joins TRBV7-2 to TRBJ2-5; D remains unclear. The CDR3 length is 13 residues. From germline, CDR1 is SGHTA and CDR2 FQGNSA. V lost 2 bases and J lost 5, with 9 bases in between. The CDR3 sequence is CASSLTQRETQYF. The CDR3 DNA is TGTGCCAGCAGCTTAACCCAAAGGGAGACCCAGTACTTC.

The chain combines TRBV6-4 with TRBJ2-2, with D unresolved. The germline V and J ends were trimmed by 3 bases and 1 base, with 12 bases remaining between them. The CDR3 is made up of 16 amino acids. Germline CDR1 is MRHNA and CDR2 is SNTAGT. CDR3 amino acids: CASSETWGRNTGELFF. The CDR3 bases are TGTGCCAGCAGTGAGACATGGGGTAGGAACACCGGGGAGCTGTTTTTT.

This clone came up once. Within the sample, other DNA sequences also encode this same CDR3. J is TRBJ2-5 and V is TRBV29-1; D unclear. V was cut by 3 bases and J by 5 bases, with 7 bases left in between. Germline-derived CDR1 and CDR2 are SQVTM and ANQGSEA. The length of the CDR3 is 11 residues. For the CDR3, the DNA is TGCAGCGTTGAGGTCCGGGAGACCCAGTACTTC. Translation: CSVEVRETQYF.

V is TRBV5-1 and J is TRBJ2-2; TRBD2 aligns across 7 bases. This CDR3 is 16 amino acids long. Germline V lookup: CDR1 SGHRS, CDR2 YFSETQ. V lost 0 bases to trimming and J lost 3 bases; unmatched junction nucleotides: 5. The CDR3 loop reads CASSLVQRDYTGELFF. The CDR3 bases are TGCGCCAGCAGCTTGGTCCAGCGGGATTACACCGGGGAGCTGTTTTTT.

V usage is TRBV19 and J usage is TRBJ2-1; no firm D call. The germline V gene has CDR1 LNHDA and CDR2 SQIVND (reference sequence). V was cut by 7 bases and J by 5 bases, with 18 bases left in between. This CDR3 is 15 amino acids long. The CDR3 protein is CASTLNVFSNNEQFF. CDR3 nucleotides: TGTGCCAGTACCCTCAACGTTTTTTCGAACAATGAGCAGTTCTTC.